The 19 T cell receptor beta chains presented below share a single source sample, sequenced in a study of Ad26.COV2.S vaccination and SARS-CoV-2 variants. Sequencing was performed with immunoSEQ multiplex PCR; in TCRdb, only in-frame clones are kept and a portion is missing. The table has about 400,000 clones, 80% to 90% seen once. Sample treatment: 15 to 20 received Ad26.COV2.S at low or high dose, single or two shots; 5 received placebo; per-sample allocation not given. Samples came from day 63 after the first vaccine or placebo injection. The sample consisted of peripheral blood, taken in a trial of Ad26.COV2.S vaccine versus placebo. Every receptor here comes from a person between 18 and 65 years old who received the Ad26.COV2.S COVID-19 vaccine or a placebo.

This sequence joins TRBV19 and TRBJ1-5; D not resolved. The germline V gene encodes CDR1 LNHDA and CDR2 SQIVND (reference sequence). The CDR3 runs to 15 residues. V was cut by 3 bases and J by 0 bases, with 9 bases left in between. CDR3 sequence (DNA): TGTGCCAGTAGTATCGGACCTAATAGCAATCAGCCCCAGCATTTT. Translated, it gives CASSIGPNSNQPQHF.

This chain joins TRBV5-1 and TRBJ2-7; no clear D. The V end was cut by 4 bases, the J end by 0 bases, with 2 bases between. Germline CDR1 is SGHRS and CDR2 is YFSETQ. This CDR3 has 11 residues. CDR3 sequence: CASSASYEQYF. CDR3 coding DNA: TGCGCCAGCAGCGCCTCCTACGAGCAGTACTTC.

This chain links TRBV10-1 with TRBJ2-5; D is perhaps TRBD1 or TRBD2 (5 bases each). The CDR3 extends over 14 amino acids. Trimming stripped 4 bases from V and 2 bases from J, with 11 bases between. CDR1 is WNHNN and CDR2 is SYGVQD in the germline V gene (reference sequence). As DNA, the CDR3 is TGCGCCAGCAGTGGGCCGGGGCAGCAAGAGACCCAGTACTTC. This sequence encodes CASSGPGQQETQYF.

This sequence joins TRBV3-1 (or the pseudogene TRBV3-2) and TRBJ2-7; 7 nucleotides align to TRBD1. Germline trimming cut 3 bases from V and 4 bases from J; bases unmatched to any gene: 9. From germline, CDR1 is LGHDT and CDR2 YNNKEL (reference sequence). CDR3 length: 15 amino acids. CDR3 protein: CASSQNDRASYEQYF. Here the CDR3 DNA reads TGTGCCAGCAGCCAGAACGACAGGGCTTCATACGAGCAGTACTTC.

The V call is TRBV6-2 or TRBV6-3, the J call TRBJ1-5; D is ambiguous. Germline CDR1 MNHEY, CDR2 SVGEGT. V lost 2 bases and J 6 bases, leaving 11 bases between the germline ends. The CDR3 runs to 14 residues. CDR3 region: CASSYMGLRQPQHF. The CDR3 DNA reads as TGTGCCAGCAGTTACATGGGTTTGCGTCAGCCCCAGCATTTT.

CDR3 DNA sequence: TGTGCCAGCAGACTAATAAGCTCGAGCTCCTACGAGCAGTACTTC. Encoded protein: CASRLISSSSYEQYF. The genes are TRBV6-5 and TRBJ2-7; D is unclear. Germline-derived CDR1 and CDR2 are MNHEY and SVGAGI. V lost 6 bases and J lost 0, with 15 bases in between. This CDR3 has 15 amino acids.

This chain uses TRBV7-2 with TRBJ1-1; D perhaps matches TRBD1 (5 bases). Germline lookup yields CDR1 SGHTA and CDR2 FQGNSA. Between the trimmed V and J ends, which lost 6 bases and 0 bases, there was a span of 11 bases. The CDR3 contains 14 residues. CDR3 region: CASRSGTLNTEAFF. In DNA form, the CDR3 reads TGTGCCAGCAGGTCCGGGACGTTGAACACTGAAGCTTTCTTT.

The chain uses TRBV7-9 and TRBJ1-4; 8 bases line up with TRBD1. Trimming at V came to 1 base and at J to 4 bases, leaving 8 bases not matched to a gene. The CDR3 sequence is 17 residues long. The V gene's germline CDR1 is SEHNR and CDR2 FQNEAQ (reference sequence). CDR3 protein: CASSLGLRQGHNEKLFF. The CDR3 DNA is TGTGCCAGCAGCTTAGGCTTGAGACAGGGGCATAATGAAAAACTGTTTTTT.

V usage is TRBV7-5 and J usage is TRBJ2-2; TRBD2 reflects the table's D call only, with no check against the DNA. TRBV7-5 corresponds to a pseudogene. This CDR3 contains 16 residues. The DNA for the CDR3 is TGTGTCAGAAGCTTAGCAGGACTAGGTTGGACCGGGGAGCTGTTTTTT. Amino acids: CVRSLAGLGWTGELFF.

As regards this clone: Other DNA sequences of this sample code for an identical CDR3. The V and J genes are TRBV6-5 and TRBJ1-2; D unresolved. Germline assignment: CDR1 MNHEY and CDR2 SVGAGI. Trimming pared 6 bases from V and 5 bases from J, leaving 10 bases between. The CDR3 has 12 residues. The DNA for the CDR3 is TGTGCCAGCAGCCTCGGAGGTTATGGCTACACCTTC. Its protein product is CASSLGGYGYTF.

The chain is built from TRBV29-1 and TRBJ2-3, with 7 bases that match TRBD1. V lost 1 base to trimming and J lost 5 bases; unmatched junction nucleotides: 12. CDR1 and CDR2 (germline): SQVTM, ANQGSEA. This CDR3 is 16 amino acids long. The CDR3 nucleotides are TGCAGCGTTGAAGTTCCTCGGACAGGTGCGAAAGATACGCAGTATTTT. It translates to CSVEVPRTGAKDTQYF.

The chain combines TRBV6-5 with TRBJ2-7; possible D gene TRBD1, 6 bases. Germline CDR1 is MNHEY and CDR2 is SVGAGI. With 6 bases removed from V and 2 bases from J, the gap between germline ends came to 14 bases. The CDR3 has 14 residues. The CDR3 protein is CASRETGGTYEQYF. CDR3 sequence (DNA): TGTGCCAGCAGGGAGACAGGTGGGACCTACGAGCAGTACTTC.

The chain couples TRBV25-1 to TRBJ1-2; unclear D gene. CDR1 is MGHDK, CDR2 SYGVNS, per germline. V lost 7 bases, J lost 4 bases, and 16 bases lay in between. CDR3 length equals 14 residues. CDR3 protein: CASTPSTGGYGYTF. As DNA, the CDR3 is TGTGCCAGCACCCCTTCAACGGGTGGCTATGGCTACACCTTC.

A single count supports this clone. The chain recombines TRBV6-1 with TRBJ1-2; TRBD1 is a possible D gene (5 bases). The CDR3 length is 15 residues. Trimming shortened V by 1 base and J by 4 bases, and 13 bases separated the two germline ends. Per germline, CDR1 MNHNS and CDR2 SASEGT. CDR3 DNA: TGTGCCAGCAGTGAAGTAGGGGCCGACAGCTATGGCTACACCTTC. Its protein product is CASSEVGADSYGYTF.

The gene calls are TRBV7-6 and TRBJ2-2; D ambiguous. Germline V gene sequence: CDR1 SGHVS, CDR2 FNYEAQ. Trimming pared 0 bases from V and 10 bases from J, leaving 15 bases between. This CDR3 comprises 15 residues. The CDR3 spells CASSLALGRLEELFF. As DNA, the CDR3 is TGTGCCAGCAGCTTAGCCCTGGGCCGGCTCGAGGAGCTGTTTTTT.

About this clone itself: One end of the junction fails to match germline, which may point to a read error. The V call is TRBV7-7, the J call TRBJ2-2; D possibly uses TRBD1 or TRBD2 (6 bases each). The CDR3 has 16 residues. Germline values: CDR1 SSHAT, CDR2 FNYEAQ (reference sequence). The CDR3 loop reads CASSSRVEGGAGELFF. The CDR3 DNA reads TGTGCTAGCAGCTCCCGGGTCGAGGGGGGAGCCGGGGAGCTGTTTTTT. The full variable domain, in which reference TRBV7-7 and TRBJ2-2 provide the parts outside the CDR3, is GAGVSQSPRYKVTKRGQDVTLRCDPISSHATLYWYQQALGQGPEFLTYFNYEAQPDKSGLPSDRFSAERPEGSISTLTIQRTEQRDSAMYRCASSSRVEGGAGELFFGEGSRLTVL.

The chain has TRBV7-2 and TRBJ1-1; no reliable D call. From germline, CDR1 is SGHTA and CDR2 FQGNSA. The CDR3 sequence is 14 residues long. Trimming took off 3 bases at V and 0 bases at J, with 8 bases between the two ends. Here the CDR3 DNA reads TGTGCCAGCAGCTTGCGGGCAGTGAACACTGAAGCTTTCTTT. Protein: CASSLRAVNTEAFF.

The chain has TRBV2 and TRBJ2-2; D gene unclear. Germline assignment: CDR1 SNHLY and CDR2 FYNNEI. The CDR3 runs 15 residues. Trimming left V 6 bases short and J 5 bases short, with 16 bases between. In DNA form, the CDR3 reads TGTGCCAGCAGAGCAATAGACGGATGGACCGGGGAGCTGTTTTTT. Protein: CASRAIDGWTGELFF.

The genes are TRBV2 and TRBJ1-4; TRBD1 matches 9 bases. Losses at the gene ends were 7 bases for V and 8 bases for J; bases not matched to a gene: 11. The CDR3 has 15 amino acids. In germline, CDR1 is SNHLY, CDR2 FYNNEI. CDR3 bases: TGTGCCAGCACCCGACAGGGACAGGGCCCCGAAAAACTGTTTTTT. Protein: CASTRQGQGPEKLFF.